The 13 T cell receptor beta chains presented below share a single source sample, sequenced in a study of blood T cell repertoires in COVID-19. Assay: immunoSEQ multiplex PCR; the TCRdb copy retains only in-frame clones and omits some. Seen here are roughly 270,000 clones, 80% to 85% observed once, and the top ten hold 5%. Sample: PBMCs or T cells enriched from blood (not recorded which). Receptors originate from a man aged 35 to 55 who had been exposed to COVID-19.

The chain is built from TRBV5-1 and TRBJ1-3; TRBD1 aligns across 8 bases. The length of the CDR3 is 18 residues. Germline loops: CDR1 SGHRS, CDR2 YFSETQ. V lost 10 bases, J lost 2 bases, and 20 bases stayed unmatched. CDR3 amino acids: CACSIGTGASRAGNTIYF. CDR3 bases: TGCGCCTGCTCCATTGGGACAGGAGCGTCGCGGGCTGGAAACACCATATATTTT.

In this sample, this clone turned up once. The chain's CDR3 is CAISLAGANEQFF. The CDR3 coding sequence is TGTGCCATATCACTAGCGGGAGCAAATGAGCAGTTCTTC. This chain uses TRBV30 with TRBJ2-1; TRBD2 matches 11 bases. V dropped 8 bases and J dropped 7; count of bases not matched to a gene: 7. CDR1 GTSNPN and CDR2 SVGIG come from the germline V gene (reference sequence). The CDR3 consists of 13 residues. The variable domain in full, completed from reference TRBV30 and TRBJ2-1, reads SQTIHQWPATLVQPVGSPLSLECTVEGTSNPNLYWYRQAAGRGLQLLFYSVGIGQISSEVPQNLSASRPQDRQFILSSKKLLLSDSGFYLCAISLAGANEQFFGPGTRLTVL.

The chain links TRBV3-1 (or the pseudogene TRBV3-2) to TRBJ1-2, with a possible D match to TRBD1 (5 bases). V was pared by 1 base and J by 8 bases, with 11 bases between. CDR3 length: 13 amino acids. The germline gives CDR1 LGHDT, CDR2 YNNKEL (reference sequence). The CDR3 region has the DNA TGTGCCAGCAGCCAAGTATCGGGGGAAGGCTACACCTTC. It translates to CASSQVSGEGYTF.

V usage is TRBV5-5 and J usage is TRBJ2-2, with 8 bases fitting TRBD2. The junction had 17 bases not matched to a gene; V was cut back by 4 bases and J by 6 bases. This CDR3 spans 18 amino acids. In germline, CDR1 is SGHKS, CDR2 YYEKEE (reference sequence). CDR3 nucleotides: TGTGCCAGCAGCCTCAAGGCAGGCGGGGGGTTGTTTGCCGGGGAGCTGTTTTTT. It encodes CASSLKAGGGLFAGELFF.

This clone was observed a few times. The chain links TRBV11-2 to TRBJ2-4; D may be TRBD2 (5 bases). In germline, CDR1 is SGHAT, CDR2 FQNNGV. CDR3 size: 14 residues. The germline V and J ends were trimmed by 5 bases and 8 bases, with 16 bases remaining between them. The chain's CDR3 is CASSATRRRDIQYF. In DNA form, the CDR3 reads TGTGCCAGCAGCGCCACAAGAAGGCGGGACATTCAGTACTTC.

The chain combines TRBV7-9 with TRBJ2-5; TRBD1 aligns across 8 bases. In germline, CDR1 is SEHNR, CDR2 FQNEAQ (reference sequence). The ends lost 3 bases at V and 4 bases at J; junction bases unmatched: 4. The CDR3 runs to 14 residues. The CDR3 reads CASSFGQGIETQYF. The CDR3 DNA reads TGTGCCAGCAGCTTTGGACAGGGTATAGAGACCCAGTACTTC.

The chain has TRBV12-5 and TRBJ2-2, with D possibly being TRBD2 (7 bases). The germline V gene has CDR1 LGHNT and CDR2 FRNRAP. The CDR3 consists of 14 residues. Trimming took 4 bases from V and 6 from J, leaving 12 bases between them. CDR3 sequence (DNA): TGTGCTAGTGGTTCGGGGGGCGCGGCCGGGGAGCTGTTTTTT. This encodes CASGSGGAAGELFF.

This sequence joins TRBV30 and TRBJ2-7; 7 bases agree with TRBD2. Trimming took 8 bases from V and 6 from J; bases not matched to a gene: 13. CDR1 is GTSNPN, CDR2 SVGIG, per germline (reference sequence). The CDR3 consists of 13 residues. The CDR3 protein is CARQIAGGTEQYF. The CDR3 DNA is TGTGCCCGTCAAATAGCCGGGGGGACCGAGCAGTACTTC. The full variable domain, rest sourced from reference TRBV30 and TRBJ2-7, is SQTIHQWPATLVQPVGSPLSLECTVEGTSNPNLYWYRQAAGRGLQLLFYSVGIGQISSEVPQNLSASRPQDRQFILSSKKLLLSDSGFYLCARQIAGGTEQYFGPGTRLTVT.

This clone was counted a few times. The gene calls are TRBV7-9 and TRBJ2-1; no clear D gene. The CDR3 is 11 residues long. The ends were cut back, 5 bases at V and 6 bases at J, with 5 bases in the middle. From germline, CDR1 is SEHNR and CDR2 FQNEAQ (reference sequence). CDR3 coding DNA: TGTGCCAGCAGCACTTTCAATGAGCAGTTCTTC. Translated: CASSTFNEQFF.

In DNA form, the CDR3 reads TGTGCCAGCAGCCTCGCACCTGCGGGGGTAAGCACTGAAGCTTTCTTT. Encoded protein: CASSLAPAGVSTEAFF. The rearrangement uses TRBV4-2 and TRBJ1-1; D may be TRBD1 (5 bases). CDR1 and CDR2 (germline): LGHNA, YNFKEQ. The CDR3 length is 16 residues. Trimming cost V 4 bases and J 4 bases, with 19 bases left between them.

The rearrangement links TRBV4-1 to TRBJ1-4, with 10 bases matching TRBD1. V lost 2 bases, J lost 9 bases, and 12 bases stayed unmatched. CDR3 length: 17 amino acids. Germline-derived CDR1 and CDR2 are MGHRA and YSYEKL. CDR3 sequence reads: CASSQPSDPGQGKKLFF. The DNA of the CDR3 is TGCGCCAGCAGCCAACCGTCGGACCCGGGACAGGGGAAAAAACTGTTTTTT.

Worth noting for this clone: This sample also contains other DNA sequences that code for the same CDR3. The chain combines TRBV7-9 with TRBJ2-3, with D tentatively TRBD2 (6 bases). This CDR3 comprises 14 residues. V was cut by 0 bases and J by 6 bases, with 10 bases left in between. Germline V gene sequence: CDR1 SEHNR, CDR2 FQNEAQ (reference sequence). CDR3 coding DNA: TGTGCCAGCAGCTTAGCGGGGGACTCGGATACGCAGTATTTT. This encodes CASSLAGDSDTQYF. Full variable domain (outside the CDR3, taken from reference TRBV7-9 and TRBJ2-3): DTGVSQNPRHKITKRGQNVTFRCDPISEHNRLYWYRQTLGQGPEFLTYFQNEAQLEKSRLLSDRFSAERPKGSFSTLEIQRTEQGDSAMYLCASSLAGDSDTQYFGPGTRLTVL.

The genes are TRBV20-1 and TRBJ2-1, with TRBD2 matching 9 bases. The V gene end was trimmed by 3 bases and the J gene end by 6 bases; junction bases not matched to a gene: 6. The CDR3 has 14 amino acids. Germline V CDR1 and CDR2: DFQATT, SNEGSKA (reference sequence). DNA for the CDR3: TGCAGTGCTAGTCCCCTAGCGGGGCCCAATGAGCAGTTCTTC. Translated, it gives CSASPLAGPNEQFF.